Listed below are T cell receptor beta chains from one sample, sequenced in a study of T cells in Graves' hyperthyroidism and ophthalmopathy. TCRdb fed the multiplex PCR reads into MiXCR, producing one record per CDR3 protein. The table shows hundreds of thousands of distinct CDR3 sequences, with 12% to 15% occurring only once. The sample comprised blood. The receptors were sampled from a woman aged 18-29 years with Graves' hyperthyroidism. CDR3s include the opening cysteine and the closing phenylalanine or tryptophan. A D gene is named only where the DNA matches it firmly.

V	D	J	CDR3
TRBV2	NA	TRBJ1-4	CASSGGIGRGEKLFF
TRBV2	NA	TRBJ2-5	CASSEGVQGQETQYF
TRBV20-1	NA	TRBJ1-1	CSASDLDTEAFF
TRBV9	NA	TRBJ2-3	CASSVEGVTDTQYF
TRBV27	NA	TRBJ2-7	CASKAVGADEQYF
TRBV25-1	NA	TRBJ2-1	CASSEPPLSFF
TRBV6-5	NA	TRBJ1-2	CASSYSSALYGYTF
TRBV15	NA	TRBJ1-3	CATSRDRSGSGNTIYF
TRBV9	NA	TRBJ2-1	CASSEGTRAYNEQFF
TRBV19	NA	TRBJ2-3	CASSTRQDGTDTQYF
TRBV19	NA	TRBJ2-3	CASSIDPDSWGTQYF
TRBV7-9	TRBD1	TRBJ1-1	CASEDRGRVPVEAFF
TRBV5-1	TRBD1	TRBJ1-2	CASSAPGQGYGYTF
TRBV19	NA	TRBJ1-1	CASSGLWAGPWDTEAFF
TRBV15	NA	TRBJ2-7	CATSIKGPPYEQYF
TRBV7-9	TRBD2	TRBJ2-1	CASSFPPGLAAYNEQFF
TRBV6-1	TRBD2	TRBJ2-1	CASSPSGGPYNEQFF
TRBV6-1	NA	TRBJ2-7	CASSFGVTYEQYF
TRBV7-3	NA	TRBJ2-1	CASSSTGFNEQFF
TRBV15	NA	TRBJ2-3	CATSRDNARTDTQYF
TRBV12-5	TRBD1	TRBJ2-5	CASAPLDREETQYF
TRBV19	NA	TRBJ2-1	CASSMTGVSRNEQFF
TRBV28	NA	TRBJ2-5	CASSLDLSRGTQYF
TRBV11-2	TRBD2	TRBJ2-1	CASSSRLAKGEQFF
TRBV5-5	NA	TRBJ2-7	CASSLNHRAYEQYF
TRBV2	NA	TRBJ1-4	CASSVDRGKLFF
TRBV6-2/TRBV6-3	TRBD2	TRBJ2-1	CASSPRLAGGDEQFF
TRBV7-2	NA	TRBJ1-1	CASSLGPYNTEAFF
TRBV6-1	NA	TRBJ1-1	CASRIDSMNTEAFF
TRBV2	NA	TRBJ2-7	CASLQSEGGYEQYF
TRBV19	TRBD2	TRBJ2-7	CASSSSGTSETYEQYF
TRBV14	TRBD2	TRBJ2-1	CASSPRLGLAEKQFF
TRBV29-1	NA	TRBJ2-3	CSVEPQGPQYF
TRBV18	NA	TRBJ2-3	CASSPLGTLEDTQYF
TRBV7-2	NA	TRBJ2-5	CATSKGSGETQYF
TRBV7-9	NA	TRBJ2-5	CASSLTLAGQETQYF
TRBV6-1	NA	TRBJ2-5	CASNSNPGGGEAQYF
TRBV11-3	TRBD2	TRBJ2-7	CASSYLAGGPYEQYF
TRBV20-1	NA	TRBJ2-4	CSAGPGFKFQYF
TRBV9	NA	TRBJ2-7	CASSVDPGDIFYEQYF
TRBV10-3	NA	TRBJ2-7	CAIRLEPDDYEQYF
TRBV5-6	NA	TRBJ2-7	CASSFDGPYYEQYF
TRBV7-8	NA	TRBJ2-1	CASSPQSNEQFF
TRBV6-1	NA	TRBJ2-4	CASSPGSIQYF